A selection of T cell receptor beta chains follows, all from one sample in a study of blood T cell repertoires in COVID-19. Clones were sequenced by immunoSEQ multiplex PCR, and TCRdb holds only the in-frame ones, with some missing. The profile shows around 300,000 clones, approximately 87% of them singletons. Sequenced sample: peripheral blood. The receptor set was obtained from a woman in her twenties or thirties with COVID-19, enrolled during active disease. Each CDR3 is given with its conserved first and last residue. Each record gives: clone size, D gene, J gene, V gene, CDR3 DNA, CDR3 protein. D genes are given only for firm matches. Not all rows give a size; the values are once, few, many and, for expanded clones, a class.

>.|.|TRBJ2-2|TRBV27
TGTGCCAGCAGCATTCTTAACAGATACGGGGAGCTGTTTTTT
CASSILNRYGELFF
>.|.|TRBJ1-1|TRBV19
TGTGCCAGTAGTCAGGGAACAGAAGCTTTCTTT
CASSQGTEAFF
>.|TRBD2|TRBJ2-7|TRBV30
TGTGCCTGGAGTGGACTAGCGGAAGAGTACTTC
CAWSGLAEEYF
>.|TRBD1|TRBJ2-3|TRBV7-3
TGTGCCAGCAGCCCTCAGGGGGTGTTAGGAGATACGCAGTATTTT
CASSPQGVLGDTQYF
>few|TRBD2|TRBJ2-3|TRBV7-8
TGTGCCAGCAGCTTAGGACTAGCACCAGATACGCAGTATTTT
CASSLGLAPDTQYF
>.|TRBD1|TRBJ1-2|TRBV29-1
TGCAGCGTCGGCGGGACAGTAGGGCGAGGTGAAGGCTACACCTTC
CSVGGTVGRGEGYTF
>.|.|TRBJ1-5|TRBV5-5
TGTGCCAGCAGCTTCTGGGGGCAGGGACAGCCCCAGCATTTT
CASSFWGQGQPQHF
>once|TRBD1|TRBJ1-2|TRBV27
TGTGCCAGCAGTCCTACAGGGGGCTATGGCTACACCTTC
CASSPTGGYGYTF
>.|TRBD1|TRBJ2-1|TRBV28
TGTGCCAGCAGGATAACAGGGGGCTACAATGAGCAGTTCTTC
CASRITGGYNEQFF
>.|TRBD2|TRBJ2-1|TRBV19
TGTGCCAGTAGTATGACTAGCGGCTACAATGAGCAGTTCTTC
CASSMTSGYNEQFF
>.|.|TRBJ2-2|TRBV29-1
TGCAGCGTGGGGACTGGCGGGGAGCTGTTTTTT
CSVGTGGELFF
>.|TRBD1|TRBJ2-5|TRBV3-1/TRBV3-2
TGTGCCAGCAGCCCCCGGGACAGGGACGAGACCCAGTACTTC
CASSPRDRDETQYF
>.|.|TRBJ2-1|TRBV7-8
TGTGCCAGCAGCTTAGAACTACTGTACAATGAGCAGTTCTTC
CASSLELLYNEQFF
>.|.|TRBJ2-3|TRBV5-1
TGCGCCAGCAGCCCACTCCGTAAGGGGTCCACTAGCACAGATACGCAGTATTTT
CASSPLRKGSTSTDTQYF
>.|.|TRBJ1-2|TRBV28
TGTGCCAGTCTGGACAGATTAAACTATGGCTACACCTTC
CASLDRLNYGYTF
>.|.|TRBJ1-2|TRBV3-1/TRBV3-2
TGTGCCAGCAGCCCGAAGGATAGGATTCGGGGAGGGTATGGCTACACCTTC
CASSPKDRIRGGYGYTF
>.|.|TRBJ2-5|TRBV21-1
TGTGCCAGCAGCAAAGAGGTGATGCTCGGACTAGCGGGAAAAGAGACCCAGTACTTC
CASSKEVMLGLAGKETQYF
>.|TRBD1|TRBJ1-4|TRBV14
TGTGCCAGCAGCCAACGAACAGGGGGCTGGAGGGAAAAACTGTTTTTT
CASSQRTGGWREKLFF
>.|TRBD1|TRBJ2-7|TRBV5-5
TGTGCCAGCACCCCCCCGGACAGGGGCTACGAGCAGTACTTC
CASTPPDRGYEQYF
>.|TRBD1|TRBJ2-5|TRBV29-1
TGCAGCGCCTGGACAGGGCTAGAGGAGACCCAGTACTTC
CSAWTGLEETQYF
>.|.|TRBJ2-7|TRBV4-1
TGCGCCAGCAGCCAACCCGGTGCTGACGAGCAGTACTTC
CASSQPGADEQYF
>.|.|TRBJ1-2|TRBV13
TGTGCCAGCAGCTTTGACACCTATGGCTACACCTTC
CASSFDTYGYTF
>.|.|TRBJ1-1|TRBV5-1
TGCGCCAGCAGCTCAGAAGGGAGCACTGAAGCTTTCTTT
CASSSEGSTEAFF
>.|.|TRBJ1-1|TRBV10-3
TGTGCCATCAGTGGCGGGCCTAGGGTGGAAGCTTTCTTT
CAISGGPRVEAFF
>.|.|TRBJ2-5|TRBV3-1/TRBV3-2
TGTGCCAGCAGCCAGGCAGTTGCTCGAGAGACCCAGTACTTC
CASSQAVARETQYF
>.|TRBD1|TRBJ1-2|TRBV29-1
TGCAGCGCCCTCACCGGACAGGGGGTATGGGGCTACACCTTC
CSALTGQGVWGYTF